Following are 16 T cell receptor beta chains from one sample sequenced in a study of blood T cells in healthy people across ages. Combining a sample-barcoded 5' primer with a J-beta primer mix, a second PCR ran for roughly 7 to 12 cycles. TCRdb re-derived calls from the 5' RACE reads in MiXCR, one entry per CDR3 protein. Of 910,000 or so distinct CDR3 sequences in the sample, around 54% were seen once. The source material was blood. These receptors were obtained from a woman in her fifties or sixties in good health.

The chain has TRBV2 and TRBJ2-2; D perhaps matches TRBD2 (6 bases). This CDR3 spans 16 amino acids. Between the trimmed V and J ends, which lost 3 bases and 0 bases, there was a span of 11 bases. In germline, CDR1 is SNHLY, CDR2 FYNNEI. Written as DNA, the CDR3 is TGTGCCAGCAGTGAGGACTACCCAACGAACACCGGGGAGCTGTTTTTT. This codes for CASSEDYPTNTGELFF.

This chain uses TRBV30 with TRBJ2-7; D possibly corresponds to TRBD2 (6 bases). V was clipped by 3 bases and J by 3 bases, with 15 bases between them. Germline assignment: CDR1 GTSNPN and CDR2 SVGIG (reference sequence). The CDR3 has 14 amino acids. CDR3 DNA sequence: TGTGCCTGGAGCGTGGGGGGAAAGGTCTACGAGCAGTACTTC. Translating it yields CAWSVGGKVYEQYF.

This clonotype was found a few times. The CDR3 spells CASSFPPRDSGSYEQYF. The CDR3 nucleotides are TGTGCCAGCAGCTTCCCCCCGCGGGATAGCGGGTCCTACGAGCAGTACTTC. The V gene is TRBV11-2, the J gene TRBJ2-7, with 7 bases that match TRBD2. Per germline, CDR1 SGHAT and CDR2 FQNNGV. This CDR3 spans 17 amino acids. Losses at the gene ends were 3 bases for V and 1 base for J; bases not matched to a gene: 12.

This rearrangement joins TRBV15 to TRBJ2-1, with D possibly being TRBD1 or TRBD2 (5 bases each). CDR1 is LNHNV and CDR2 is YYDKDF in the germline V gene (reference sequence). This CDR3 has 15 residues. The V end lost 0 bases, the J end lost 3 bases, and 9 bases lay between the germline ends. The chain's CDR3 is CATSRDQGRYNEQFF. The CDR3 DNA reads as TGTGCCACCAGCAGAGATCAGGGACGCTACAATGAGCAGTTCTTC.

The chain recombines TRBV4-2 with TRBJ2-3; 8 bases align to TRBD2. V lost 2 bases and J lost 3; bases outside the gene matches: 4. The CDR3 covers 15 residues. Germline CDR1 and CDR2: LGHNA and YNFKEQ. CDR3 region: CASSQPSGSTDTQYF. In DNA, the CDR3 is TGTGCCAGCAGCCAACCTAGCGGGTCGACAGATACGCAGTATTTT.

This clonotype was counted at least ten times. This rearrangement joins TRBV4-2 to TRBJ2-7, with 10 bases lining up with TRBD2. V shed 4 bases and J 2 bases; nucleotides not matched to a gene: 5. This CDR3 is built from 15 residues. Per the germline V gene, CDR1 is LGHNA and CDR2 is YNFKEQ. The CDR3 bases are TGTGCCAGCAGCCGGGAGCTAGCGGGGGCCTACGAGCAGTACTTC. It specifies CASSRELAGAYEQYF.

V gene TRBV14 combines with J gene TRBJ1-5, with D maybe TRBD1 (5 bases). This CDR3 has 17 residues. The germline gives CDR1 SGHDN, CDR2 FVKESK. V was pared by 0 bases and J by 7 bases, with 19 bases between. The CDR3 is CASSQEAGTKEAQPQHF. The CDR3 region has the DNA TGTGCCAGCAGCCAAGAAGCCGGGACCAAAGAAGCACAGCCCCAGCATTTT.

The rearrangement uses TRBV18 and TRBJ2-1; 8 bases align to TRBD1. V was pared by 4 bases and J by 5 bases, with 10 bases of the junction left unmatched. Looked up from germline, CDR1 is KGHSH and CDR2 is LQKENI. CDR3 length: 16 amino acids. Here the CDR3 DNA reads TGTGCCAGCTCACTAACATTCGGGACAGGTCACAATGAGCAGTTCTTC. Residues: CASSLTFGTGHNEQFF.

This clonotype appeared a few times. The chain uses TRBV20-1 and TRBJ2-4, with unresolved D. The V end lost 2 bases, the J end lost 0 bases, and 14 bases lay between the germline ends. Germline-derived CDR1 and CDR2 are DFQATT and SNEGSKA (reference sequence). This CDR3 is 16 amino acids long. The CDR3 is CSARPSLGLAKNIQYF. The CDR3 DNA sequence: TGCAGTGCTAGACCCTCCCTAGGATTAGCCAAAAACATTCAGTACTTC.

The CDR3 region is CASANFYYEQYF. The CDR3 nucleotides read TGTGCCAGCGCAAACTTTTACTACGAGCAGTACTTC. The chain employs TRBV6-2 or TRBV6-3 and TRBJ2-7; no clear D gene. V dropped 8 bases and J dropped 3 bases, with 11 bases sitting between them. Germline-derived CDR1 and CDR2 are MNHEY and SVGEGT. This CDR3 is built from 12 residues.

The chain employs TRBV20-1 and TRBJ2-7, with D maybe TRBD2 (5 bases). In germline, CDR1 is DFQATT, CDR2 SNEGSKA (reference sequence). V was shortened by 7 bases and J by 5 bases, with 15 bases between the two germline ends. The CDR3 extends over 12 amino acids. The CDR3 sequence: CSGQPLGDEQYF. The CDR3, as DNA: TGCAGTGGACAACCCCTCGGGGACGAGCAGTACTTC.

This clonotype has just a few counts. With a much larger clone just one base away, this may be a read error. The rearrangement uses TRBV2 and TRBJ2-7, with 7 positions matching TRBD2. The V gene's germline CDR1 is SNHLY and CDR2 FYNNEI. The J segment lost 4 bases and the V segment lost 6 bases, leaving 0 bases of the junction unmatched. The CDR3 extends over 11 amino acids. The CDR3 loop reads CASRREYEQYF. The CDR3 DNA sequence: TGTGCCAGCAGGCGGGAGTACGAGCAGTACTTC.

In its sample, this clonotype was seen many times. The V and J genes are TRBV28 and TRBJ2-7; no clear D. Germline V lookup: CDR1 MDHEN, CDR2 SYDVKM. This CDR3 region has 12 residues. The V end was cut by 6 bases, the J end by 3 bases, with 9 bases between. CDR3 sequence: CASSPDGYEQYF. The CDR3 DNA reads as TGTGCCAGCAGCCCGGACGGCTACGAGCAGTACTTC.

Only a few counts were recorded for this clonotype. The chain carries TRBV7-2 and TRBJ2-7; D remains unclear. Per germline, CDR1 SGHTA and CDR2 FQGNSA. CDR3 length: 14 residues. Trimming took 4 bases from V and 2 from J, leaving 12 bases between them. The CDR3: CASSYKTTPYEQYF. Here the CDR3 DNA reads TGTGCCAGCAGCTACAAGACCACCCCCTACGAGCAGTACTTC.

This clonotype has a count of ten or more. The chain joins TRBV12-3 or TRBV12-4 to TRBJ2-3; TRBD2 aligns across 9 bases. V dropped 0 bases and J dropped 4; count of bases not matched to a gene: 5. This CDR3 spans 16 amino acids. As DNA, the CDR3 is TGTGCCAGCAGTTTAGCCCCAGGACTAGCGTCAGATACGCAGTATTTT. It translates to CASSLAPGLASDTQYF.

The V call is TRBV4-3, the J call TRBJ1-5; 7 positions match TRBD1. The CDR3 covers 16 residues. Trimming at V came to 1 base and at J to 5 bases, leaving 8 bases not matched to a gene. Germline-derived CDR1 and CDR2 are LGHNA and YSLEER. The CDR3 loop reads CASSQGFGGGYQPQHF. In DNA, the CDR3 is TGCGCCAGCAGCCAAGGCTTCGGAGGGGGCTATCAGCCCCAGCATTTT.